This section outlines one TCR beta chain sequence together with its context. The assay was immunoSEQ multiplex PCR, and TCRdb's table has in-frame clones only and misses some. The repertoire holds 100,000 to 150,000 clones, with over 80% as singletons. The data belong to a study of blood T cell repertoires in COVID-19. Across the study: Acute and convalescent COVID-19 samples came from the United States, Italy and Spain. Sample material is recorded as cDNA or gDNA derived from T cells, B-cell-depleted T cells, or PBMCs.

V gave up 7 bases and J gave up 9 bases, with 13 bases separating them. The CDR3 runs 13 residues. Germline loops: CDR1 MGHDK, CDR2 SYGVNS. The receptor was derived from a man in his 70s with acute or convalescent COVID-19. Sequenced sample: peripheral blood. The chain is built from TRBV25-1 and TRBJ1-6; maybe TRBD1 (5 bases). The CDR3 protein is CASTDWGGSPLHF. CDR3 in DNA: TGTGCCAGCACTGACTGGGGCGGTTCACCCCTCCACTTT.